This TCR beta chain came from a study of T-cell reconstitution after alpha-beta-depleted transplantation in children (dated by TCRdb to 2016 to 2017). As for the study more broadly: Using TCR repertoire profiling, the study followed T-cell immune reconstitution in a quantitative way in children after TCRalphabeta/CD19-depleted allogeneic hematopoietic cell transplantation.

Ten or more counts support this clonotype. Its antigen is still unknown. No clone much larger than this one lies a single base away; base qualities are absent. The junction carries 10 bases between V and J, which are trimmed by 6 bases and 4 bases respectively. The CDR3 covers 11 residues, taking in both the cysteine and the phenylalanine. Here the CDR3 DNA is all that survives: 33 bases in frame from base 1. CDR1 DFQATT and CDR2 SNEGSKA are derived from the germline V gene (reference sequence). The protocol used for the library was PCR. The listed sequencing device is Illumina HiSeq 2500. TCR libraries were prepared with molecular barcoding, using unique molecular identifiers to normalize TCRbeta repertoire quantification. The raw public data were reprocessed by TCRdb itself: fastp quality trimming at Q25, MiXCR clonotype calling, in-frame beta chains only. Here each entry gathers all rows of one CDR3 protein and keeps the most common genes and DNA. Across this sample there are over 70,000 distinct CDR3 sequences, with approximately 8.4% seen only once. The leading ten clones occupy roughly 7% of the sample.

The chain is encoded by TRBV20-1 joined to TRBJ2-7; the D gene is perhaps TRBD2, from 6 matching bases. The sequencing used PBMCs from the stem cell graft donor, collected from the stem cell graft. This TCR came from a human donor who donated a stem cell graft to a child with congenital amegakaryocytic thrombocytopenia. The sequenced DNA: TGCAGTGCGGCCGGGACTTACGAGCAGTACTTC. Its protein product is CSAAGTYEQYF.